This entry concerns a single TCR beta chain. Its antigen remains undetermined. Base qualities are not at hand, and no much larger clone is one base apart. This sample is part of a study of T cell responses to AZD1222 COVID-19 vaccine (dated by TCRdb to the early 2020s). Notes on the research overall: AZD1222 recipients whose second dose came at about 4 weeks and those whose second dose came at about 12 weeks were combined into one group, since spike-specific TCR depth and breadth did not differ between the two schedules. A total of over 230 trial participants underwent TCR sequencing, of whom 207 had received two doses of AZD1222 and 26 had received two doses of the MenACWY control vaccine. Trial participants were enrolled by age into subgroups of 18-55, 56-69 and 70-plus years, and 148, 28 and 57 TCR-sequenced participants, respectively, were included in these subgroups. The investigation overall reported the following: Vaccine-associated CD4 TCRs spanned the whole spike protein, with dominant responses in regions 160-218 and 743-854. A significant rise in spike-specific TCR breadth and depth was observed after two AZD1222 doses relative to day 0 and relative to MenACWY recipients. Participants were mostly white British and included more females than males, and it was suggested by the authors that clonal diversity may have been underestimated. Because no day 14 peak-response samples were available, repertoires were characterized only after the peak T cell response. Epitopes outside the regions mutated in the B.1.351 and B.1.1.7 variants were reportedly recognized by nearly half of the unique spike-specific TCRs. Conclusions about previously exposed vaccinees were limited because only 6 or 7 AZD1222 recipients were SARS-CoV-2 seropositive at baseline. In the small 56-69-year group, the increase in depth fell short of significance, most likely because of low power.

The CDR3 regions of human TCRbeta chains were analyzed by immunosequencing. The authors' pipeline ran thus. Repertoire TCRs were matched against a reference library of SARS-CoV-2-specific TCRs generated with the MIRA antigen-specificity platform. Breadth was defined as the fraction of unique TCRs that were SARS-CoV-2-associated, and depth was defined as the fraction of total T cells that were SARS-CoV-2-associated. Using the MIRA data, each spike-specific TCR was assigned both to the spike region to which the TCR was reactive and to a CD4 or CD8 class. Log10-transformed breadth and depth values were compared by one-way ANOVA with Sidak's multiple comparisons tests. TCRdb stores this immuneACCESS table with in-frame sequences only. Part of the clones is absent; in the studies checked, under half of the shortfall reflects unresolved V genes, and no reason is known for the rest. That table supplies the V and J calls and clone size; D and trimming were determined from the DNA. This sample is represented by around 180,000 clones; around 92% of them were singletons. About 10% of the sample belongs to the ten largest clones.

Taken with the paper, the label for time point translates to: baseline before first vaccination. The vaccinee samples were drawn from two UK trials, COV001 and COV002, one of which was a single-blind randomized controlled phase 2/3 trial testing AZD1222 (ChAdOx1 nCoV-19) in healthy adults. For TCRbeta chain sequencing, PBMC samples were collected from trial participants at day 0 and at day 28 after the second dose. Its CDR3 holds 16 amino acids, cysteine through phenylalanine. Of all the DNA, just the CDR3 is kept, 48 bases in frame from base 1. The germline V gene specifies MNHEY as CDR1 and SVGEGT as CDR2. Trimming costs V 2 bases and J 2 bases, and their ends lie 16 bases apart.

The receptor's source is an adult in good health. The chain links TRBV6-2 or TRBV6-3 with TRBJ2-7; TRBD1 might be the D gene, on 5 matching bases. The sequencing here drew on peripheral blood, taken on day 0 of AZD1222 vaccination. In nucleotide form, the sequence is TGTGCCAGCAGTTACGGCGTAAGGGGAAGGCCCTACGAGCAGTACTTC. It codes for CASSYGVRGRPYEQYF.